The T cell receptor beta chain under discussion was sequenced for a study of blood T cell repertoires in COVID-19. Turning to the study itself: Sample material is recorded as cDNA or gDNA derived from T cells, B-cell-depleted T cells, or PBMCs.

The table came from immunoSEQ multiplex PCR; TCRdb's copy has only in-frame clones and leaves some out. This sample has some 270,000 clones, with approximately 86% found just once. In germline, CDR1 is KGHSH, CDR2 LQKENI. The CDR3 has 13 residues. Trimming stripped 3 bases from V and 7 bases from J, with 12 bases between. The clonotype comes from a human donor with COVID-19, enrolled during active disease. The donor label of this sample is uncertain. The sequenced material came from peripheral blood. V usage is TRBV18 and J usage is TRBJ1-1, with a weak D call TRBD1 (6 bases). CDR3 in DNA: TGTGCCAGCTCACCGGAGAGACAGGTTGAAGCTTTCTTT. Its translation is CASSPERQVEAFF. Based on the CDR3 plus reference TRBV18 and TRBJ1-1, the full variable domain is NAGVMQNPRHLVRRRGQEARLRCSPMKGHSHVYWYRQLPEEGLKFMVYLQKENIIDESGMPKERFSAEFPKEGPSILRIQQVVRGDSAAYFCASSPERQVEAFFGQGTRLTVV.